This T cell receptor (beta chain) was identified during a study of blood T cell repertoires in COVID-19. The CDR3 length is 16 residues. Trimming took 5 bases from V and 7 from J; bases not matched to a gene: 12. Germline V gene sequence: CDR1 LNHDA, CDR2 SQIVND (reference sequence). This clone turned up a few times. Using immunoSEQ multiplex PCR, the repertoire was profiled, and TCRdb retains in-frame clones only, with some absent. The table shows about 48,000 clones, with approximately 80% occurring only once. Material for sequencing was peripheral blood. The gene calls are TRBV19 and TRBJ1-5, with TRBD1 matching 9 bases. The clonotype originates from a human donor with active or convalescent COVID-19. The donor label of this sample is uncertain. The DNA for the CDR3 is TGTGCCAGTAGTTTTCAACAGGGGGCAGGGGTGCAGCCCCAGCATTTT. Translated, it gives CASSFQQGAGVQPQHF.